This T cell receptor beta chain was observed in a study of a mutant IDH1 vaccine in newly diagnosed glioma. Background on the study: Vaccination was launched 4-6 weeks after radiotherapy alone, or with temozolomide cycles.

This sample's time point: week 35, safety follow-up. In every dose of vaccine, 300 ug of mutant IDH1 20-mer peptide was given alongside topical imiquimod. Eight vaccinations were given in weeks 1, 3, 5, 7, 11, 15, 19 and 23. About this clone: Its antigen is undetermined.

Sequencing used immunoSEQ multiplex PCR; TCRdb keeps in-frame clones, though not all of them. The sample has 30,000 to 40,000 clones; roughly 75% are singletons. The CDR3 covers 15 residues. The germline V gene encodes CDR1 SGHVS and CDR2 FNYEAQ. Trimming left V 5 bases short and J 7 bases short, with 18 bases between. The starting material was PBMCs, obtained from a glioma patient whose treatment included an IDH1 peptide vaccine. J is TRBJ2-1 and V is TRBV7-6, with D tentatively TRBD1 (5 bases). This sequence originates from a man in his forties or fifties with glioma. Some clones in this sample may be carry-over from other donors' samples. DNA of the CDR3: TGTGCCAGCAGCCCCGACAGTTCCGACGGGAATGAGCAGTTCTTC. This sequence encodes CASSPDSSDGNEQFF.